The 9 T cell receptor beta chains reported below all come from one sample, sequenced in a study of blood T cells in healthy people across ages. Using a J-beta primer mix together with a sample-barcoded 5' primer, a second PCR was run for about 6 to 12 cycles. MiXCR, run by TCRdb on the 5' RACE reads, gives a single entry per CDR3 protein. The repertoire holds about 540,000 distinct CDR3 sequences, with less than 25% as singletons. These sequences were also reported in another study, on T cells of mothers and their children.

The source material was blood. The source of these receptors is a boy aged 5-17 years in good health.

This clonotype showed up many times. V gene TRBV15 combines with J gene TRBJ1-1; TRBD1 is a possible D gene (5 bases). The germline V gene has CDR1 LNHNV and CDR2 YYDKDF (reference sequence). V gave up 2 bases and J gave up 4 bases, with 20 bases separating them. The CDR3 has 17 amino acids. The CDR3 nucleotides are TGTGCCACCAGCAGACAGCCGACAGCCGGGTGGGGCACTGAAGCTTTCTTT. It codes for CATSRQPTAGWGTEAFF.

This clonotype was seen a few times. CDR3 protein: CASSQHRESSYEQYF. DNA for the CDR3: TGTGCCAGCAGCCAACACAGGGAGAGCTCCTACGAGCAGTACTTC. This chain uses TRBV5-3 with TRBJ2-5; tentative D call: TRBD1 (6 bases). The DNA end favors TRBJ2-7, so the J call may be wrong. TRBV5-3 is assigned to the ORF class and has an uncertain function. CDR3 size: 15 residues.

As DNA, the CDR3 is TGTGCCACCAGTGAGCCGACAGGGGCAGATACGCAGTATTTT. It specifies CATSEPTGADTQYF. The chain links TRBV24-1 to TRBJ2-3, with TRBD1 matching over 8 bases. V shed 4 bases, J shed 4 bases, and the junction held 3 bases outside the gene matches. This CDR3 spans 14 amino acids. Germline assignment: CDR1 KGHDR and CDR2 SFDVKD.

The V gene is TRBV5-1, the J gene TRBJ1-1; D gene ambiguous. The germline V gene encodes CDR1 SGHRS and CDR2 YFSETQ. The V end was cut by 0 bases, the J end by 5 bases, with 11 bases between. This CDR3 comprises 14 residues. The CDR3 DNA reads TGCGCCAGCAGCTTGGAGGGCCCCCCTACTGAAGCTTTCTTT. The encoded protein is CASSLEGPPTEAFF.

V is TRBV11-3 and J is TRBJ2-4, with 7 bases matching TRBD2. Losses at the gene ends were 4 bases for V and 4 bases for J; bases not matched to a gene: 10. The CDR3 has 16 amino acids. CDR1 is SGHNT, CDR2 YENEEA, per germline. CDR3 coding DNA: TGTGCCAGCAGCTCCCCGCGGGGAGGGGATAAAAACATTCAGTACTTC. Its translation: CASSSPRGGDKNIQYF.

The chain combines TRBV6-2 or TRBV6-3 with TRBJ2-7, with 7 positions matching TRBD1. The CDR3 length is 15 residues. Unmatched junction bases numbered 10, after V lost 5 bases and J lost 3 bases. The germline V gene has CDR1 MNHEY and CDR2 SVGEGT. CDR3 loop: CASSDPPGQNYEQYF. The CDR3, as DNA: TGTGCCAGCAGTGATCCACCGGGACAGAACTACGAGCAGTACTTC.

This chain connects TRBV7-9 to TRBJ2-2; D not certain. Germline V lookup: CDR1 SEHNR, CDR2 FQNEAQ (reference sequence). This CDR3 contains 16 residues. Trimming cost V 2 bases and J 6 bases, with 16 bases left between them. In nucleotides, the CDR3 is TGTGCCAGCAGCTTAAGGACCACCCCTATCCCCGGGGAGCTGTTTTTT. Residues: CASSLRTTPIPGELFF.

The chain has TRBV6-6 and TRBJ1-5, with TRBD1 as a possible D gene (6 bases). Germline CDR1 reads MNHNY; CDR2 reads SVGAGI (reference sequence). The CDR3 has 15 residues. Deletions cut 5 bases from V and 6 bases from J, with 17 bases between. This chain's CDR3 is CASSQGQLELQPQHF. CDR3 bases: TGTGCCAGCAGTCAGGGACAACTAGAGCTTCAGCCCCAGCATTTT.

The sample holds a few counts of this clonotype. The chain has TRBV19 and TRBJ1-2, with 7 nucleotides matching TRBD1. There are 12 residues in the CDR3. Germline values: CDR1 LNHDA, CDR2 SQIVND (reference sequence). V lost 7 bases and J lost 7; bases outside the gene matches: 6. The CDR3 DNA follows: TGTGCCAGTACCGGACAGGTTTTTGGCTACACCTTC. This sequence encodes CASTGQVFGYTF.